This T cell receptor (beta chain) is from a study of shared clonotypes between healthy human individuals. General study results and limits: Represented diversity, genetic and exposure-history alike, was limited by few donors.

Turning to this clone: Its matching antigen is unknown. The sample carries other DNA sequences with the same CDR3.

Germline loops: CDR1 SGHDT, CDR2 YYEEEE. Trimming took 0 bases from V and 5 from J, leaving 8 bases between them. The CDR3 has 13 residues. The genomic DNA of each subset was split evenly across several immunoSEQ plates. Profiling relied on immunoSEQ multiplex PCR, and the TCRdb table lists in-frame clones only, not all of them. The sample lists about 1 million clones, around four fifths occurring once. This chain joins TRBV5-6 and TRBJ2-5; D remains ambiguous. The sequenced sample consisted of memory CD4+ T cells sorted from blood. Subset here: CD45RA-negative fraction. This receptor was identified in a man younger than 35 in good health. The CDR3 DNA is TGTGCCAGCAGCTTGGAACTCTCGGAGACCCAGTACTTC. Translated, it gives CASSLELSETQYF.